The clone carrying this TCR beta chain came up once. These data come from a study of T cell responses to AZD1222 COVID-19 vaccine. Repertoires were generated with immunoSEQ multiplex PCR, while TCRdb's copy carries only in-frame clones and drops some. The sample lists around 170,000 clones; roughly 88% were seen once. Here the sequenced sample was peripheral blood, taken 28 days after the second AZD1222 dose. The sequence came from an adult who received the AZD1222 COVID-19 vaccine.

CDR3 loop: CASTEQTGLRTEAFF. The CDR3 nucleotides are TGTGCCAGCACCGAACAGACAGGGTTGAGAACTGAAGCTTTCTTT. The chain has TRBV6-5 and TRBJ1-1; the match to TRBD1 covers 7 bases. CDR3 size: 15 residues. V dropped 7 bases and J dropped 5; count of bases not matched to a gene: 13. Germline CDR1 MNHEY, CDR2 SVGAGI.